The next 6 T cell receptor beta chains were all read from a single sample in a study of regulatory T cells in long-lasting Graves disease. For TCR beta, libraries came from iRepertoire HTBI primers and Arm-PCR of CDR3 regions. TCRdb called the multiplex PCR reads again in MiXCR, with one record for every CDR3 protein. The data show over 450,000 distinct CDR3 sequences, 12% seen once. Indicated time point: newly diagnosed GD, antithyroid drugs for less than 3 months. PBMCs were the source of the RNA used for TCR sequencing. These same records also appear under a second study, on T cells in Graves' hyperthyroidism and ophthalmopathy.

This specimen consisted of peripheral blood mononuclear cells (PBMCs), obtained at new diagnosis, from a patient treated with antithyroid drugs. Every receptor here comes from a woman aged 30 to 39 with Graves disease.

This clonotype has a handful of counts. The chain links TRBV3-1 to TRBJ1-2; no definite D call. The V end was cut by 6 bases, the J end by 4 bases, with 9 bases between. Germline V lookup: CDR1 LGHDT, CDR2 YNNKEL (reference sequence). CDR3 length: 12 amino acids. CDR3 sequence: CASSRGIYGYTF. The CDR3 DNA reads TGTGCCAGCAGTCGAGGTATCTATGGCTACACCTTC.

This clonotype appeared many times. CDR3 protein: CASTHPEASGRAGTDTQYF. CDR3 DNA sequence: TGTGCCAGCACCCATCCCGAGGCTAGCGGGAGGGCTGGAACAGATACGCAGTATTTT. V usage is TRBV28 and J usage is TRBJ2-3, with 12 bases identical to TRBD2. CDR3 size: 19 residues. Germline V gives CDR1 MDHEN, CDR2 SYDVKM. The V and J ends lost 7 bases and 3 bases, in that order; junction bases with no gene match: 17.

With regard to this clonotype: This may come from a read error, since a much larger clone is one base off. The chain is built from TRBV11-2 and TRBJ1-2; TRBD1 aligns across 8 bases. The CDR3 spans 16 residues. The germline V gene encodes CDR1 SGHAT and CDR2 FQNNGV. J lost 4 bases, V lost 1 base, and 8 bases had no gene match. CDR3: CASSLVQGGFPYGYTF. Here the CDR3 DNA reads TGTGCCAGCAGCTTAGTACAGGGGGGTTTCCCCTATGGCTACACCTTC.

Remarks on this clonotype: A much larger clone differs from this one at a single base, so this may be a read error. The CDR3 carries no conserved terminal phenylalanine or tryptophan, so it likely arises from a read error. The chain links TRBV12-3 or TRBV12-4 to TRBJ1-3; TRBD1 agrees at 7 bases. J gave up 2 bases and V 6 bases, and 4 bases lay outside the gene matches. CDR3 length: 14 amino acids. For the CDR3, the DNA is TGTGCCAGCAGCACTGACAGGGCTGGAAACACCATATATCTT. It is translated as CASSTDRAGNTIYL.

This clonotype was seen only a few times. This chain joins TRBV20-1 and TRBJ2-4; 10 nucleotides line up with TRBD1. The CDR3 totals 16 residues. Germline assignment: CDR1 DFQATT and CDR2 SNEGSKA (reference sequence). Unmatched junction bases numbered 10, after V lost 4 bases and J lost 4 bases. The CDR3 loop reads CSAIPRTGGKKNIQYF. The CDR3 nucleotides are TGCAGTGCTATCCCCCGGACAGGGGGAAAGAAAAACATTCAGTACTTC.

This clonotype was detected only a few times. Here the CDR3 DNA reads TGTGCCAGCAGTGTCGTTAGCGGGAACTACGAGCAGTACTTC. Translated, it gives CASSVVSGNYEQYF. This chain links TRBV2 with TRBJ2-7; 8 nucleotides align to TRBD2. The germline CDR1 and CDR2 sequences are SNHLY and FYNNEI. V lost 4 bases and J lost 3; bases outside the gene matches: 5. The CDR3 contains 14 residues.